A single sample gave rise to the 6 T cell receptor beta chains below, sequenced in a study of blood T cells in healthy people across ages. Next came a second PCR, run for roughly 6 to 11 cycles, which used a sample-barcoded 5' primer along with a J-beta primer mix. TCRdb independently ran MiXCR on the 5' RACE reads; one entry per CDR3 protein. The sample records hundreds of thousands of distinct CDR3 sequences, about 28% being singletons. Sequenced input: blood. Receptor source: a woman of 80 years or more in good health.

This clonotype was seen at least ten times. The V and J genes are TRBV10-2 and TRBJ2-7; tentatively, D is TRBD2 (5 bases). CDR1 is WSHSY and CDR2 is SAAADI in the germline V gene. Trimming took 4 bases from V and 7 from J, leaving 20 bases between them. This CDR3 is 15 amino acids long. CDR3 sequence: CASSVRSGILREQYF. The CDR3 DNA follows: TGCGCCAGCAGTGTTCGGAGCGGAATTCTGAGGGAGCAGTACTTC.

This chain joins TRBV6-1 and TRBJ2-5; TRBD2 aligns across 7 bases. This CDR3 is built from 13 residues. V lost 7 bases and J lost 11; bases outside the gene matches: 13. The V gene's germline CDR1 is MNHNS and CDR2 SASEGT. As DNA, the CDR3 is TGTGCCAGCAACGGGGGGACGTCGAATGAGCAGTACTTC. It translates to CASNGGTSNEQYF.

This clonotype has more than one count but fewer than ten. V and J are TRBV12-3 or TRBV12-4 and TRBJ1-1; TRBD1 is a possible D gene (5 bases). V dropped 2 bases and J dropped 7 bases, with 14 bases sitting between them. CDR3 length: 14 amino acids. This CDR3 reads CASSLSFFGGEAFF. The CDR3 DNA reads TGTGCCAGCAGTTTATCGTTTTTCGGGGGTGAAGCTTTCTTT.

A note on this clonotype: One junction end does not reproduce the germline sequence, and a read error may be involved. The chain links TRBV12-3 or TRBV12-4 to TRBJ2-3, with 9 bases identical to TRBD2. The CDR3 has 14 residues. The CDR3 here is CASAGTSSADTEYF. The CDR3 region has the DNA TGTGCCAGCGCCGGGACTAGCAGCGCAGATACGGAGTATTTT.

This clonotype was seen ten or more times. The chain uses TRBV7-2 and TRBJ1-5; perhaps TRBD1 as D (6 bases). The CDR3 length is 14 residues. The germline V gene has CDR1 SGHTA and CDR2 FQGNSA. Trimming removed 1 base at V and 9 bases at J, with 13 bases between. CDR3 coding DNA: TGTGCCAGCAGCTTAGAGGGGGTCGCAGGGCCCCAGCATTTT. Protein product: CASSLEGVAGPQHF.

CDR3 in amino acids: CASSLERRNGYTF. CDR3 bases: TGTGCCAGCAGCTTGGAAAGGCGAAATGGCTACACCTTC. This sequence joins TRBV5-6 and TRBJ1-2, with D uncertain. The CDR3 runs 13 residues. V lost 0 bases and J 6 bases, leaving 9 bases between the germline ends. Germline V gene sequence: CDR1 SGHDT, CDR2 YYEEEE.